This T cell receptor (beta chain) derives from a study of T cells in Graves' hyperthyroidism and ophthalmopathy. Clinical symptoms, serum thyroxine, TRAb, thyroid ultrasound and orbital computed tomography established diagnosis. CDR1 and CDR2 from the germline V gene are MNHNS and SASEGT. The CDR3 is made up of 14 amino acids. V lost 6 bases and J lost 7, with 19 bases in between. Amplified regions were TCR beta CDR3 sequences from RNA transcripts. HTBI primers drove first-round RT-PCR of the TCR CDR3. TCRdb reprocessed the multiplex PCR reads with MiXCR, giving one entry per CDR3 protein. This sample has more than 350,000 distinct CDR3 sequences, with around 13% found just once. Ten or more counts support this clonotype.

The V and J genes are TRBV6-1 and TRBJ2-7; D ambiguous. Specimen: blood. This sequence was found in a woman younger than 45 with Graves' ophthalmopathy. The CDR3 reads CASSPMGPYGEQYF. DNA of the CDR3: TGTGCCAGCAGCCCCATGGGTCCCTATGGAGAGCAGTACTTC.